This T cell receptor (beta chain) stems from a study of beta chain features in type 1 diabetes. CDR3 size: 15 residues. The germline V and J ends were trimmed by 0 bases and 0 bases, with 6 bases remaining between them. Germline assignment: CDR1 GTSNPN and CDR2 SVGIG (reference sequence). Every participating donor gave one draw, a heparinised blood sample averaging about 100 mL. Study-wide points: Patients with Type 1 diabetes showed moderately but significantly shorter TCRB CDR3s in all four CD4+ subsets. It was possible that PCR favored shorter templates, equally so in patients and controls. VDJ junctions sequenced from type 1 diabetes patients showed fewer insertions and more deletions.

Every isolated RNA sample was fully reverse transcribed, so sequencing captured expressed TCRB transcripts. Method: immunoSEQ multiplex PCR; TCRdb's copy keeps in-frame clones and lacks some. The table shows hundreds of thousands of clones, with 10% to 15% occurring only once. The sample holds a few counts of this clone. What it binds is unknown. V gene TRBV30 combines with J gene TRBJ2-6; no clear D gene. The sample taken for sequencing was naive CD4+ T cells from blood. This TCR derives from a man aged 18-30 years in good health. The CDR3 sequence: CAWSVSYSGANVLTF. CDR3 DNA sequence: TGTGCCTGGAGTGTTTCTTACTCTGGGGCCAACGTCCTGACTTTC.